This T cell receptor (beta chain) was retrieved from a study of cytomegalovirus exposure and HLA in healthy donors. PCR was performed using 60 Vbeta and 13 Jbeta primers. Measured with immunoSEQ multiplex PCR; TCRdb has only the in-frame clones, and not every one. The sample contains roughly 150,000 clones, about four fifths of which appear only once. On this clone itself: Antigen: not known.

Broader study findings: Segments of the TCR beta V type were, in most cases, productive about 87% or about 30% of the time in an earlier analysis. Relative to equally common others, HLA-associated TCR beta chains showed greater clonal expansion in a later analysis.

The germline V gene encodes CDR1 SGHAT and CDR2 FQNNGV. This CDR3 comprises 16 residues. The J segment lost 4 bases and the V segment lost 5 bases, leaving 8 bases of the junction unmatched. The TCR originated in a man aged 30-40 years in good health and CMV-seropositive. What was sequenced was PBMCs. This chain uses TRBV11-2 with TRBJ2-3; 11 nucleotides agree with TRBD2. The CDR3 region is CASSPLSGGAADTQYF. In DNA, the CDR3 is TGTGCCAGCAGCCCCCTTAGCGGGGGGGCTGCAGATACGCAGTATTTT.